These T cell receptor beta chains were read from a single sample in a study of shared clonotypes between healthy human individuals. Measured with immunoSEQ multiplex PCR; TCRdb has only the in-frame clones, and not every one. The sample comprises about 1,900,000 clones, about 94% of which are singletons, and more than 0.9% rests with the top ten. Material: naive CD8+ T cells sorted from blood. The origin of the receptors is a man younger than 30 in good health. Each CDR3 is given with its conserved first and last residue. A D gene is named only where the DNA matches it firmly. The size of a clone is reported for some rows only, either as once, few or many, or as a class for expanded clones.

len,v_gene,d_gene,abundance,j_gene,CDR3nt,CDR3aa
15,TRBV14,-,-,TRBJ2-7,TGTGCCAGCAGCCAACCCCGGGACGGGTTTTACGAGCAGTACTTC,CASSQPRDGFYEQYF
13,TRBV28,-,-,TRBJ1-5,TGTGCCAGCAGTTTGTTGGGAAATCAGCCCCAGCATTTT,CASSLLGNQPQHF
14,TRBV7-9,-,-,TRBJ2-7,TGTGCCAGCACCTTGGGCCACAGGGCGCACGAGCAGTACTTC,CASTLGHRAHEQYF
13,TRBV7-2,-,-,TRBJ2-7,TGTGCCAGCAGCTTAAATGTTGTTCAGGGGCAGTACTTC,CASSLNVVQGQYF
16,TRBV29-1,TRBD2,-,TRBJ2-1,TGCAGCGTTACCGGCGCGGGGACTAGAACCTACAATGAGCAGTTCTTC,CSVTGAGTRTYNEQFF
13,TRBV6-6,-,-,TRBJ1-1,TGTGCCAGCAGTCACGAAGGGAGCACTGAAGCTTTCTTT,CASSHEGSTEAFF
18,TRBV12-5,TRBD2,-,TRBJ2-4,TGTGCTAGTGGTTTGGAGCTAGCGGGTGAAGGGGCCAAAAACATTCAGTACTTC,CASGLELAGEGAKNIQYF
11,TRBV7-9,-,-,TRBJ2-7,TGTGCCAGCAGTTATGGGGTCGAGCAGTACTTC,CASSYGVEQYF
16,TRBV6-5,-,-,TRBJ2-7,TGTGCCAGCAGTTACTCCTCGGGACATACTAATTACGAGCAGTACTTC,CASSYSSGHTNYEQYF
17,TRBV11-2,-,-,TRBJ2-1,TGTGCCAGCAGCTTAGCTATTGGTTTCGAGGCCCACAATGAGCAGTTCTTC,CASSLAIGFEAHNEQFF
13,TRBV13,-,-,TRBJ2-7,TGTGCCAGCAGCTACGACAGGAACTACGAGCAGTACTTC,CASSYDRNYEQYF
15,TRBV9,-,-,TRBJ2-5,TGTGCCAGCAGCGTAGGGGTTTTAGCCGAGGGACCCCAGTACTTC,CASSVGVLAEGPQYF
15,TRBV7-6,-,-,TRBJ2-2,TGTGCCAGCAGCTTATTTCGTGGAGGCACCGGGGAGCTGTTTTTT,CASSLFRGGTGELFF
13,TRBV9,-,-,TRBJ2-2,TGTGCCAGCAGCCTAGGGGGTGGCGGGGAGCTGTTTTTT,CASSLGGGGELFF
13,TRBV5-6,-,once,TRBJ2-7,TGTGCCAGCAGCTTAGGAGGGGTCTACGAGCAGTACTTC,CASSLGGVYEQYF
13,TRBV4-2,-,-,TRBJ2-2,TGTGCCAGCAGCCAAGTAGGGGCCGGGGAGCTGTTTTTT,CASSQVGAGELFF
16,TRBV4-3,-,once,TRBJ2-1,TGCGCCAGCAGCCAGAGCCCTGTGCCCAGATACAATGAGCAGTTCTTC,CASSQSPVPRYNEQFF
14,TRBV9,-,-,TRBJ1-1,TGTGCCAGCAGCGCCGCTGCCACGAACACTGAAGCTTTCTTT,CASSAAATNTEAFF
16,TRBV5-6,TRBD2,-,TRBJ2-1,TGTGCCAGCAGCCCAATGACTAGCGGGAGTCAGCATGAGCAGTTCTTC,CASSPMTSGSQHEQFF
17,TRBV11-2,-,-,TRBJ2-1,TGTGCCAGCCTCGGCGAGGGCATAGATAACTCCTACAATGAGCAGTTCTTC,CASLGEGIDNSYNEQFF
12,TRBV11-2,-,-,TRBJ2-5,TGTGCCAGCAGTGGGGGAGGCGAGACCCAGTACTTC,CASSGGGETQYF
13,TRBV7-9,-,-,TRBJ2-1,TGTGCCAGCAGCTTAGGTGATATCGATGAGCAGTTCTTC,CASSLGDIDEQFF
18,TRBV27,TRBD2,-,TRBJ2-7,TGTGCCAGCAGTCCACTAGCGGGAGGGCCGGGGGGTTCGAGCGAGCAGTACTTC,CASSPLAGGPGGSSEQYF
14,TRBV4-1,-,-,TRBJ1-6,TGCGCCAGCAGCCAAGGGGGGCTCTATTCACCCCTCCACTTT,CASSQGGLYSPLHF
16,TRBV27,TRBD1,-,TRBJ1-2,TGTGCCAGCAGTTCGGCGACAGGGCTTCGGGAGGATGGCTACACCTTC,CASSSATGLREDGYTF
16,TRBV7-9,-,-,TRBJ2-3,TGTGCCAGCAGCTCAACGCAGGGGGGGAGCACAGATACGCAGTATTTT,CASSSTQGGSTDTQYF
12,TRBV9,-,-,TRBJ2-7,TGTGCCAGCAGCCCCGACAACTACGAGCAGTACTTC,CASSPDNYEQYF
13,TRBV2,TRBD2,-,TRBJ2-3,TGTGCCAGCAAAGGGCTAGCGGAAGATACGCAGTATTTT,CASKGLAEDTQYF